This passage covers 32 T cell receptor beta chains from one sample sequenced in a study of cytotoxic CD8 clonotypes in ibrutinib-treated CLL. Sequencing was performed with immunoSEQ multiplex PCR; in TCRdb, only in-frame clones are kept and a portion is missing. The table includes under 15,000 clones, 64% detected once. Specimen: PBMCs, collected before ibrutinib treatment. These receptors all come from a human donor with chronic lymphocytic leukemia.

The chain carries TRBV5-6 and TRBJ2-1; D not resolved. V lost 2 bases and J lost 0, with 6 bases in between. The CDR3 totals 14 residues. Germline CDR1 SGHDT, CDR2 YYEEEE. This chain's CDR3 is CASSFTSSYNEQFF. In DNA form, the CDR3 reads TGTGCCAGCAGCTTTACGAGCTCCTACAATGAGCAGTTCTTC. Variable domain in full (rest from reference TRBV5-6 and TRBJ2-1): DAGVTQSPTHLIKTRGQQVTLRCSPKSGHDTVSWYQQALGQGPQFIFQYYEEEERQRGNFPDRFSGHQFPNYSSELNVNALLLGDSALYLCASSFTSSYNEQFFGPGTRLTVL.

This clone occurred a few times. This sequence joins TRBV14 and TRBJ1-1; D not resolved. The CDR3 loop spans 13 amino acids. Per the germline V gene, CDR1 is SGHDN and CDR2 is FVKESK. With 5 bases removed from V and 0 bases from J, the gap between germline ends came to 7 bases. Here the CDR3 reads CASSETMNTEAFF. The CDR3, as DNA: TGTGCCAGCAGCGAAACAATGAACACTGAAGCTTTCTTT.

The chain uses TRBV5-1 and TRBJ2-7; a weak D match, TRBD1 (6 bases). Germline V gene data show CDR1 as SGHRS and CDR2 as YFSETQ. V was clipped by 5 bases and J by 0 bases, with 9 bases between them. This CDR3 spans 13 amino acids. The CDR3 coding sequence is TGCGCCAGCAGGGACAGTGACTCCTACGAGCAGTACTTC. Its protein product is CASRDSDSYEQYF.

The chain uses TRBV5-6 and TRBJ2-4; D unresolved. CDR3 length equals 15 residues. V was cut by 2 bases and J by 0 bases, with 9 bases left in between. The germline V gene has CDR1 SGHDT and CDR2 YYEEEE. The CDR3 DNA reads TGTGCCAGCAGCTTCAGGAGTATAGCCAAAAACATTCAGTACTTC. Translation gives CASSFRSIAKNIQYF.

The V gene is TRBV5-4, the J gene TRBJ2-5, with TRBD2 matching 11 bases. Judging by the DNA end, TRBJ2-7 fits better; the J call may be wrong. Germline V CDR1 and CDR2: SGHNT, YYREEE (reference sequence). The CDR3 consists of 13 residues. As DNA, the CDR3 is TGTGCCAGCAGCAGGACTAGCGGGTACGAGCAGTACTTC. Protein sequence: CASSRTSGYEQYF.

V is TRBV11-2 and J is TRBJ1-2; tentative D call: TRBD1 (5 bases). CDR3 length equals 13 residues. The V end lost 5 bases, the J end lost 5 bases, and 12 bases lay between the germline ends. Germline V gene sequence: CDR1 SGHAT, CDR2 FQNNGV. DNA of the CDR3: TGTGCCAGCAGCCAGGGACTCATTTATGGCTACACCTTC. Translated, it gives CASSQGLIYGYTF.

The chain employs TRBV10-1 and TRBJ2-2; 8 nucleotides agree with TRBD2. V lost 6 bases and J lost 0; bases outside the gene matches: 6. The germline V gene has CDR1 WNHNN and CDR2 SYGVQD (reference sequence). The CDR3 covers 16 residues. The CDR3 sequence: CASSPAGGANTGELFF. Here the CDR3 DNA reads TGCGCCAGCAGCCCGGCGGGGGGAGCGAACACCGGGGAGCTGTTTTTT.

The CDR3 spells CASSHVGQGDNEQFF. Here the CDR3 DNA reads TGTGCCAGCAGCCATGTGGGACAGGGGGACAATGAGCAGTTCTTC. The rearrangement links TRBV5-5 to TRBJ2-1; 11 bases match TRBD1. The CDR3 consists of 15 residues. V lost 4 bases to trimming and J lost 5 bases; unmatched junction nucleotides: 5. Germline CDR1 is SGHKS and CDR2 is YYEKEE (reference sequence).

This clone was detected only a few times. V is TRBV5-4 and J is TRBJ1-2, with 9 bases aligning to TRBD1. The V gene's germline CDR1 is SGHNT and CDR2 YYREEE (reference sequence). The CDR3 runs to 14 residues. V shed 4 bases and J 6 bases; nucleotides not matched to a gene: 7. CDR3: CASSPGQGLHGYTF. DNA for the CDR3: TGTGCCAGCAGCCCGGGACAGGGTCTCCATGGCTACACCTTC.

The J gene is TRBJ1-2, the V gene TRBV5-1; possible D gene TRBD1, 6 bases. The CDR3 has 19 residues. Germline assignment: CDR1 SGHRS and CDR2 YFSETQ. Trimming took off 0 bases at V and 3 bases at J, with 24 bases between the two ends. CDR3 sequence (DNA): TGCGCCAGCAGCTTGGACGGAAGGAACACAGGAGGGGGGCACTATGGCTACACCTTC. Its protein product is CASSLDGRNTGGGHYGYTF.

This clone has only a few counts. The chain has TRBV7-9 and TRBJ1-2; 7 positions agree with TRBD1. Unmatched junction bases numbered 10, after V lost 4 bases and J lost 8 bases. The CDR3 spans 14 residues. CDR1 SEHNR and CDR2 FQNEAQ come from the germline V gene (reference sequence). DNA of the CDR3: TGTGCCAGCAGCTCCTCGGAGGGGGCTCGCGGCTACACCTTC. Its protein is CASSSSEGARGYTF. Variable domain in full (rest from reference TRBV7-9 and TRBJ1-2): DTGVSQNPRHKITKRGQNVTFRCDPISEHNRLYWYRQTLGQGPEFLTYFQNEAQLEKSRLLSDRFSAERPKGSFSTLEIQRTEQGDSAMYLCASSSSEGARGYTFGSGTRLTVV.

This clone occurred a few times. The CDR3 sequence: CAWSGGISGYTF. The CDR3 DNA reads TGTGCCTGGAGTGGCGGGATCTCGGGCTACACCTTC. The V call is TRBV30, the J call TRBJ1-2; D is uncertain. V was trimmed by 1 base and J by 8 bases, leaving 11 bases between them. The V gene's germline CDR1 is GTSNPN and CDR2 SVGIG (reference sequence). The CDR3 runs 12 residues.

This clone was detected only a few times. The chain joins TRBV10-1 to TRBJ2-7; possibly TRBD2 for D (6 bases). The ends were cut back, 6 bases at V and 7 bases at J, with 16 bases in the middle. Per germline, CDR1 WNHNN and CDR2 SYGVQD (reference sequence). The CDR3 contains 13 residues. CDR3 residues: CASRLTGTEEQYF. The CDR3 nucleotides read TGCGCCAGCAGACTAACGGGGACTGAAGAGCAGTACTTC.

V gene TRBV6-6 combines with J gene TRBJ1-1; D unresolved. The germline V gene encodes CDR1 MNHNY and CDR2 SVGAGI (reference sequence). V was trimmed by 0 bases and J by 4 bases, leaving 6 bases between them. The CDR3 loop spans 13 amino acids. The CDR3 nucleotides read TGTGCCAGCAGTTACTCGAGTAGCACTGAAGCTTTCTTT. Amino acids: CASSYSSSTEAFF.

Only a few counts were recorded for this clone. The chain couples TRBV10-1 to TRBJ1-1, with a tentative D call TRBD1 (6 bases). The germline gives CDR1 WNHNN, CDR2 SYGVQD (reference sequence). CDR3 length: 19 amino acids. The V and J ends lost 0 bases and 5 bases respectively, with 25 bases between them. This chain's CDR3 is CASSESAGVSGSRMTEAFF. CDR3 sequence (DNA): TGCGCCAGCAGTGAGTCGGCAGGGGTTTCGGGGTCTAGGATGACTGAAGCTTTCTTT.

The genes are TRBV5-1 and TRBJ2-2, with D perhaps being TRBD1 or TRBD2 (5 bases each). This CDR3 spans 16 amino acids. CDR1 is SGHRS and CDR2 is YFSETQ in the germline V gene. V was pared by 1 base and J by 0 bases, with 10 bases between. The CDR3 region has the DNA TGCGCCAGCAGCTTGAATCTGGGGGCGAACACCGGGGAGCTGTTTTTT. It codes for CASSLNLGANTGELFF.

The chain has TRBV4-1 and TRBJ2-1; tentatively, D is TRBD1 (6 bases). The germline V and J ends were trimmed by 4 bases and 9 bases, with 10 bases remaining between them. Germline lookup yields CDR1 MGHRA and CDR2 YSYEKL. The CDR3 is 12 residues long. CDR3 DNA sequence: TGCGCCAGCAGCCCACAGGGTTCTGAGCAGTTCTTC. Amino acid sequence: CASSPQGSEQFF.

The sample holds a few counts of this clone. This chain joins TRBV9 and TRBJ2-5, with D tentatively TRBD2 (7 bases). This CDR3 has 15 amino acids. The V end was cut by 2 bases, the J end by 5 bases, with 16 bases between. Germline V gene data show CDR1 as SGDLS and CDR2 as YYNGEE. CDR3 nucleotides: TGTGCCAGCAGCGTCCTCTGGGGGGGGCGGGAGACCCAGTACTTC. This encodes CASSVLWGGRETQYF. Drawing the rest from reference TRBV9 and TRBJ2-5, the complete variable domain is DSGVTQTPKHLITATGQRVTLRCSPRSGDLSVYWYQQSLDQGLQFLIQYYNGEERAKGNILERFSAQQFPDLHSELNLSSLELGDSALYFCASSVLWGGRETQYFGPGTRLLVL.

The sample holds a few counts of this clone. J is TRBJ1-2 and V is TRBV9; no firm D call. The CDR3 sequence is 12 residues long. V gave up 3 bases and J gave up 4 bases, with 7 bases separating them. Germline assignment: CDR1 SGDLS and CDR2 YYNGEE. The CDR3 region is CASSAGSYGYTF. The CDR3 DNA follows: TGTGCCAGCAGCGCCGGGAGCTATGGCTACACCTTC.

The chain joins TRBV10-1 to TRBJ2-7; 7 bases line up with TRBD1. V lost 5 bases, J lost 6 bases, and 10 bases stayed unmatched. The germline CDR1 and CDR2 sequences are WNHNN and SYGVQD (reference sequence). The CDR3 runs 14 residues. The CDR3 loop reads CASSIDRVGGEQYF. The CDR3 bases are TGCGCCAGCAGTATCGACAGGGTCGGCGGCGAGCAGTACTTC.

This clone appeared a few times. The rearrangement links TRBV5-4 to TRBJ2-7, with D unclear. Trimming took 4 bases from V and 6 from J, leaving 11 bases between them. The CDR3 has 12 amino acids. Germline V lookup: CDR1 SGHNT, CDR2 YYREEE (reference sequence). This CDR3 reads CASSHLGSEQYF. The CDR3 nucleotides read TGTGCCAGCAGCCACTTGGGTAGCGAGCAGTACTTC. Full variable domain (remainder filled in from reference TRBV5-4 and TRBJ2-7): ETGVTQSPTHLIKTRGQQVTLRCSSQSGHNTVSWYQQALGQGPQFIFQYYREEENGRGNFPPRFSGLQFPNYSSELNVNALELDDSALYLCASSHLGSEQYFGPGTRLTVT.

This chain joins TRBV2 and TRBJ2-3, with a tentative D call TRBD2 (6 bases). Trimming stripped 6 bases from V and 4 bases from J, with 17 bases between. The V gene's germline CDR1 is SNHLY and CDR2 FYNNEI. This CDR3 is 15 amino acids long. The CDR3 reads CASRGLPMGADTQYF. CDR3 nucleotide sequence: TGTGCCAGCAGGGGACTCCCGATGGGGGCAGATACGCAGTATTTT.

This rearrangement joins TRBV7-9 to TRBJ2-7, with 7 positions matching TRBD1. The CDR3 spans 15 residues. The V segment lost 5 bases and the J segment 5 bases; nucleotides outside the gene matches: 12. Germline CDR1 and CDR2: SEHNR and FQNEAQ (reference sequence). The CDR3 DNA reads TGTGCCAGCAGCCTTTGGGACAGTAGTTTCGACGAGCAGTACTTC. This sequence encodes CASSLWDSSFDEQYF.

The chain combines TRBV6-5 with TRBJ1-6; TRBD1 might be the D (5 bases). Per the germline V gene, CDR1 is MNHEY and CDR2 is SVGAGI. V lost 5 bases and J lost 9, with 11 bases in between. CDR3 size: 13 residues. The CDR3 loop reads CASSEVGGSPLHF. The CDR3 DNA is TGTGCCAGCAGTGAAGTTGGGGGTTCACCCCTCCACTTT.

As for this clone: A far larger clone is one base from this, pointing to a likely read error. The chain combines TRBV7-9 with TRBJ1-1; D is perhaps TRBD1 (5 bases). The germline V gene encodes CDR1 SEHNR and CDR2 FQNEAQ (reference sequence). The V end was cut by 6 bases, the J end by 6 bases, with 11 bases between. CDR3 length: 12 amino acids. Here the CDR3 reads CASRQGEAEAFF. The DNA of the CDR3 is TGTGCCAGCAGGCAGGGCGAGGCTGAAGCTTTCTTT. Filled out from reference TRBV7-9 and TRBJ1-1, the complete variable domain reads DTGVSQNPRHKITKRGQNVTFRCDPISEHNRLYWYRQTLGQGPEFLTYFQNEAQLEKSRLLSDRFSAERPKGSFSTLEIQRTEQGDSAMYLCASRQGEAEAFFGQGTRLTVV.

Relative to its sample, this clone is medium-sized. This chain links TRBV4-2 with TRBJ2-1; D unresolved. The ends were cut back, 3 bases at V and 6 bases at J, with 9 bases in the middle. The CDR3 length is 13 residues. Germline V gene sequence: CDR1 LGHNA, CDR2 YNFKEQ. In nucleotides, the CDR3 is TGTGCCAGCAGCCAGGGTAGCTTCAATGAGCAGTTCTTC. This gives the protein CASSQGSFNEQFF.

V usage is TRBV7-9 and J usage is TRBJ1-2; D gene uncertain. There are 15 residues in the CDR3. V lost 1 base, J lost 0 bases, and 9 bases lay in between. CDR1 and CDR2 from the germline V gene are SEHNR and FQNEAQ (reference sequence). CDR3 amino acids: CASSLDKFTNYGYTF. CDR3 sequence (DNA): TGTGCCAGCAGCTTAGATAAGTTTACTAACTATGGCTACACCTTC.

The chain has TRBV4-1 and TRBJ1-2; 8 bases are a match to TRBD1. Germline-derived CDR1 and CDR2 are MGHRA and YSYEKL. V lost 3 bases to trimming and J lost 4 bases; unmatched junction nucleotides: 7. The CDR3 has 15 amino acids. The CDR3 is CASSHGGQGGYGYTF. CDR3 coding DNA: TGCGCCAGCAGCCACGGCGGACAGGGCGGCTATGGCTACACCTTC.

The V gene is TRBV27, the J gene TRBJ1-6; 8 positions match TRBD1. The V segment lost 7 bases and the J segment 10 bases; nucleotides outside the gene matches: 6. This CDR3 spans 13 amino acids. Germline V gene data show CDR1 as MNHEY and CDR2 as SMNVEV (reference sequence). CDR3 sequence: CASKEQGGSPLHF. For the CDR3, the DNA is TGTGCCAGCAAGGAACAGGGGGGATCACCCCTCCACTTT.

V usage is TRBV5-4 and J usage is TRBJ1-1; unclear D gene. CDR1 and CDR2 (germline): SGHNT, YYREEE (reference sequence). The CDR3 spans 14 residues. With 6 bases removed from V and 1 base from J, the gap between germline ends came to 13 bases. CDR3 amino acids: CASTAPNSNTEAFF. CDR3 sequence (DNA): TGTGCCAGCACCGCCCCCAATTCGAACACTGAAGCTTTCTTT.

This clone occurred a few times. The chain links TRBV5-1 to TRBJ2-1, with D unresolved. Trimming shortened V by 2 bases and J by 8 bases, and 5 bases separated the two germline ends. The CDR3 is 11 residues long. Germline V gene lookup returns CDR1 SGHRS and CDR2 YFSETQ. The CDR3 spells CASSFAHEQFF. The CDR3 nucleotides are TGCGCCAGCAGCTTCGCTCATGAGCAGTTCTTC.

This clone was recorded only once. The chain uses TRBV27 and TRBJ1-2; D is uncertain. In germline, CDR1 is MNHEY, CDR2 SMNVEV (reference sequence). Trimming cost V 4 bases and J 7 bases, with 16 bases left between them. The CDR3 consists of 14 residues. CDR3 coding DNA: TGTGCCAGCAGTTCCCGTCAAATGGGGTCTGGCTACACCTTC. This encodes CASSSRQMGSGYTF.